The clone carrying this T cell receptor (beta chain) was recorded many times. What it binds is unknown. The source of the sample is a study of Graves' ophthalmopathy and Graves' hyperthyroidism. Study-wide background: Peripheral blood sampling occurred at initial diagnosis, before any treatment.

The diagnosis combined clinical symptoms, thyroxine, TRAb, thyroid ultrasound and orbital computed tomography scans. Trimming stripped 6 bases from V and 0 bases from J, with 12 bases between. This CDR3 spans 15 amino acids. CDR1 ENHRY and CDR2 SYGVKD come from the germline V gene. As the template, RNA transcripts were used to amplify TCR beta CDR3 regions. First-round RT-PCR employed HTBI primers, with a second-round multiplex PCR after it. Using its own MiXCR run on the multiplex PCR reads, TCRdb lists one record per CDR3 protein. The repertoire has a few hundred thousand distinct CDR3 sequences, 15% to 20% of them found once; the top ten carry roughly 1.5%. Study observations and caveats: The model's ophthalmopathy progression predictions had around 64% sensitivity and 72.22% specificity. For separating ophthalmopathy from stable hyperthyroidism, a 13-signature model gave under 90% sensitivity and 80% to 84% specificity.

The sequenced material came from peripheral blood. The TCR comes from a woman between 18 and 30 years old with Graves' ophthalmopathy. V and J are TRBV10-3 and TRBJ1-3; D ambiguous. The CDR3 DNA sequence: TGTGCCATCAGCGGTAACGTTGACTCTGGAAACACCATATATTTT. Translation gives CAISGNVDSGNTIYF.